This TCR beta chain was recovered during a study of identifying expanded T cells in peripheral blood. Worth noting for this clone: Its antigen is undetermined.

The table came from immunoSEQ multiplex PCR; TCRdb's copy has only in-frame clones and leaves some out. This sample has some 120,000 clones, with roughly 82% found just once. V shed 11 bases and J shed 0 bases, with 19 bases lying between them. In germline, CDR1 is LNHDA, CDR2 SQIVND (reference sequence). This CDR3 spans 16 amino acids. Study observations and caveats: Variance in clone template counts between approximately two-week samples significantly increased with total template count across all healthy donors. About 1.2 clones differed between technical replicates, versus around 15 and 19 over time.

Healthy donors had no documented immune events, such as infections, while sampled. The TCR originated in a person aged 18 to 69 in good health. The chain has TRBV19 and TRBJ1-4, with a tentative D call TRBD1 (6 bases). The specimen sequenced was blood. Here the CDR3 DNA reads TGTGCCTCGACAGGACGCTACGGGGCAACTAATGAAAAACTGTTTTTT. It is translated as CASTGRYGATNEKLFF.